Shown below are 20 T cell receptor beta chains from a single sample sequenced in a study of PD-1 blockade in classical Hodgkin lymphoma. The protocol was immunoSEQ multiplex PCR, while the TCRdb copy is restricted to in-frame clones and leaves out a portion. The data contain about 93,000 clones, roughly 76% of them singletons. All the patients suffered relapse after autologous stem cell transplantation, and brentuximab vedotin exposure differed. Sequencing was performed on peripheral blood mononuclear cells (PBMCs), taken before the second cycle of nivolumab. These receptors were collected from a human donor with classical Hodgkin lymphoma.

The CDR3 DNA follows: TGCAGTGCTGGAGGGGGGTCCGGGCAGTACTTC. The encoded protein is CSAGGGSGQYF. The chain uses TRBV20-1 and TRBJ2-7; either TRBD1 or TRBD2 may fit D (6 bases each). CDR1 is DFQATT, CDR2 SNEGSKA, per germline (reference sequence). This CDR3 comprises 11 residues. Trimming took off 5 bases at V and 9 bases at J, with 14 bases between the two ends.

V and J are TRBV6-1 and TRBJ2-7; D is ambiguous. The V gene's germline CDR1 is MNHNS and CDR2 SASEGT. V was trimmed by 1 base and J by 0 bases, leaving 7 bases between them. The CDR3 is 14 residues long. The CDR3 spells CASSEGIFSYEQYF. In nucleotides, the CDR3 is TGTGCCAGCAGTGAAGGGATCTTCTCCTACGAGCAGTACTTC.

The rearrangement links TRBV11-2 to TRBJ2-7; 11 positions match TRBD2. J gave up 6 bases and V 5 bases, and 6 bases lay outside the gene matches. The CDR3 contains 14 residues. Per germline, CDR1 SGHAT and CDR2 FQNNGV. The CDR3 bases are TGTGCCAGCAGCCAACTAGCGGGAGCAGGCGAGCAGTACTTC. It codes for CASSQLAGAGEQYF.

The rearrangement links TRBV5-1 to TRBJ2-7; D gene unclear. Germline V gene lookup returns CDR1 SGHRS and CDR2 YFSETQ. This CDR3 is built from 16 residues. Trimming removed 4 bases from V and 2 bases from J, with 19 bases in between. The CDR3 DNA reads TGCGCCAGCAGCATGGGCAGAGGTTCGACGGCCTACGAGCAGTACTTC. It specifies CASSMGRGSTAYEQYF.

The chain recombines TRBV18 with TRBJ2-3; TRBD1 matches 7 bases. Germline CDR1 KGHSH, CDR2 LQKENI. V lost 4 bases, J lost 0 bases, and 4 bases stayed unmatched. The CDR3 has 15 residues. As DNA, the CDR3 is TGTGCCAGCTCACTCCGACAGGGAAGCACAGATACGCAGTATTTT. The encoded protein is CASSLRQGSTDTQYF.

The V call is TRBV7-7, the J call TRBJ2-5; TRBD2 matches 16 bases. V shed 4 bases and J 5 bases; nucleotides not matched to a gene: 4. The CDR3 length is 16 residues. Germline CDR1 reads SSHAT; CDR2 reads FNYEAQ (reference sequence). CDR3 in DNA: TGTGCCAGCAGCTCGGGACTAGCGGGAGGGTGGGAGACCCAGTACTTC. It encodes CASSSGLAGGWETQYF.

This clone was picked up a small number of times. The V gene is TRBV7-8, the J gene TRBJ2-6; D gene unclear. V lost 1 base and J 2 bases, leaving 6 bases between the germline ends. Germline V CDR1 and CDR2: SGHVS, FQNEAQ. The CDR3 has 15 amino acids. The CDR3 reads CASSLGAPGANVLTF. CDR3 in DNA: TGTGCCAGCAGCTTAGGTGCCCCTGGGGCCAACGTCCTGACTTTC.

This clone appeared a single time. The chain couples TRBV4-2 to TRBJ2-2; no clear D. The CDR3 has 15 residues. V gave up 0 bases and J gave up 8 bases, with 13 bases separating them. Germline CDR1 and CDR2: LGHNA and YNFKEQ. CDR3 in amino acids: CASSQDRGKGGELFF. CDR3 nucleotide sequence: TGTGCCAGCAGCCAAGATCGTGGAAAAGGGGGGGAGCTGTTTTTT.

The chain joins TRBV5-8 to TRBJ1-5, with a weak D call TRBD1 (6 bases). Germline V gene sequence: CDR1 SGHTS, CDR2 YDEGEE. Trimming took 4 bases from V and 6 from J, leaving 14 bases between them. CDR3 length: 14 amino acids. CDR3 loop: CASSTGIRSQPQHF. In DNA form, the CDR3 reads TGTGCCAGCAGCACAGGGATAAGAAGTCAGCCCCAGCATTTT.

This clone has ten or more counts. This rearrangement joins TRBV18 to TRBJ2-5; D is ambiguous. The CDR3 extends over 14 amino acids. With 5 bases removed from V and 5 bases from J, the gap between germline ends came to 15 bases. Germline V gives CDR1 KGHSH, CDR2 LQKENI. The DNA for the CDR3 is TGTGCCAGCTCATCGGGCCCCGGCGAGGAGACCCAGTACTTC. Its translation: CASSSGPGEETQYF.

The rearrangement uses TRBV28 and TRBJ1-5; the D is unclear. The germline V and J ends were trimmed by 3 bases and 6 bases, with 9 bases remaining between them. The CDR3 spans 13 residues. Germline lookup yields CDR1 MDHEN and CDR2 SYDVKM. The CDR3 bases are TGTGCCAGCAGTTTGTTACTAGGTCAGCCCCAGCATTTT. It translates to CASSLLLGQPQHF.

This clone was counted only a few times. The chain employs TRBV11-2 and TRBJ1-4; D gene uncertain. V gave up 1 base and J gave up 10 bases, with 10 bases separating them. CDR1 and CDR2 (germline): SGHAT, FQNNGV. This CDR3 is built from 13 residues. The CDR3 is CASSLADRGKLFF. CDR3 DNA sequence: TGTGCCAGCAGCTTAGCGGACCGTGGAAAACTGTTTTTT.

The chain carries TRBV10-2 and TRBJ2-5; 9 bases line up with TRBD1. Looked up from germline, CDR1 is WSHSY and CDR2 is SAAADI. The CDR3 extends over 14 amino acids. V lost 5 bases and J lost 4; bases outside the gene matches: 5. Here the CDR3 DNA reads TGCGCCAGCAGTATTACAGGGGGCTTAGAGACCCAGTACTTC. Its translation is CASSITGGLETQYF.

The chain combines TRBV5-6 with TRBJ2-3, with no clear D. This CDR3 has 13 residues. CDR1 is SGHDT, CDR2 YYEEEE, per germline. Trimming left V 0 bases short and J 6 bases short, with 8 bases between. CDR3 DNA sequence: TGTGCCAGCAGCTTGGTGGGGATTGATACGCAGTATTTT. Residues: CASSLVGIDTQYF.

The rearrangement links TRBV10-3 to TRBJ2-3; D is unclear. Trimming removed 9 bases at V and 0 bases at J, with 7 bases between. The germline gives CDR1 ENHRY, CDR2 SYGVKD. There are 12 residues in the CDR3. This CDR3 is CAIATSTDTQYF. The CDR3 nucleotides read TGTGCCATAGCGACTAGCACAGATACGCAGTATTTT.

The chain links TRBV6-5 to TRBJ1-5, with a tentative D call TRBD1 (6 bases). Between the trimmed V and J ends, which lost 0 bases and 7 bases, there was a span of 13 bases. Germline V CDR1 and CDR2: MNHEY, SVGAGI. The CDR3 consists of 15 residues. CDR3 sequence: CASSYSHRTGQPQHF. As DNA, the CDR3 is TGTGCCAGCAGTTACTCGCACAGAACAGGGCAGCCCCAGCATTTT.

This clone is a singleton in its sample. The J gene is TRBJ2-2, the V gene TRBV6-4; 13 positions match TRBD2. J was trimmed by 5 bases and V by 8 bases; bases with no gene match: 11. Per germline, CDR1 MRHNA and CDR2 SNTAGT. The CDR3 length is 17 residues. CDR3 sequence: CASPTSGREFGTGELFF. CDR3 sequence (DNA): TGTGCCAGCCCCACTAGCGGGAGGGAGTTCGGAACCGGGGAGCTGTTTTTT.

The chain has TRBV28 and TRBJ2-7; unclear D gene. V shed 5 bases and J shed 2 bases, with 7 bases lying between them. CDR1 is MDHEN and CDR2 is SYDVKM in the germline V gene. CDR3 length: 12 amino acids. The CDR3 reads CASSLPTYEQYF. Here the CDR3 DNA reads TGTGCCAGCAGTCTCCCGACCTACGAGCAGTACTTC.

J is TRBJ2-3 and V is TRBV6-5; D remains unclear. The V end was cut by 5 bases, the J end by 0 bases, with 3 bases between. This CDR3 region has 12 residues. Looked up from germline, CDR1 is MNHEY and CDR2 is SVGAGI. The CDR3 coding sequence is TGTGCCAGCAGTGCCAGCACAGATACGCAGTATTTT. Translating gives CASSASTDTQYF.

The rearrangement links TRBV10-2 to TRBJ2-5; 10 nucleotides match TRBD1. Germline trimming cut 8 bases from V and 5 bases from J; bases unmatched to any gene: 8. The germline V gene has CDR1 WSHSY and CDR2 SAAADI. This CDR3 spans 14 amino acids. The CDR3 spells CASGPTGGRETQYF. The DNA of the CDR3 is TGCGCCAGCGGCCCGACAGGGGGCAGGGAGACCCAGTACTTC.